The present entry profiles one T cell receptor (beta chain) with its context. This clone was counted between two and nine times. Which antigen it targets is not known. There are no base qualities to consult, and no much larger clone falls within one base. The sample originates from a study of cytomegalovirus exposure and HLA in healthy donors (TCRdb year 2017). About the investigation overall: According to an earlier analysis of around 600 of the donors, about 179 million T cells yielded 120 million or so unique TCR beta sequences and roughly 280 Gb of sequence data. Approximately 300 gigabases of sequencing data and around 85 million unique TCR sequences made up an early release that covered over 550 HLA-typed donors. The genetic ancestry cluster associated with self-reported Caucasian donors included approximately 85% of the 350 to 500 genotyped donors. The study aimed to test whether signatures of past pathogen exposure could be identified by cataloging public T cell receptors. The study used immunosequencing to profile the T cell repertoires of approximately 630 subjects and linked those repertoires to cytomegalovirus serostatus. A separate validation cohort of roughly 130 different subjects was used in addition to the approximately 610-subject first cohort. The study combined high-throughput TCR immunosequencing, statistical association of individual TCRs with disease status, and machine learning to predict cytomegalovirus infection status. In a later analysis, previously published TCR beta repertoires from 500 to 750 donors were re-analyzed and high-resolution HLA genotyping was added so that TCR occurrence patterns could be studied. The later analysis used no new phenotypic data to find candidate immune exposures, relying instead on TCR beta sequences and their occurrence across donors. An earlier analysis of 587 of the donors applied high-throughput TCR beta sequencing to assess whether each TCR beta V gene segment acted as functional or pseudogenic. Donor age, sex, ethnicity and CMV serostatus were compiled together with the repertoire data. In a later genetic analysis, genome-wide SNP genotypes for about three fifths of the 666 donors were used, and that subset was treated as a discovery cohort. All discovery cohort repertoires had been generated on a single sequencing platform. Both class I and class II loci were covered by HLA typing, at four-digit resolution. The number of donors typed differed by locus, with about 629-640 for A, B, C, DRB1 and DQB1, over 500 for DQA1, nearly 610 for DPA1, and approximately 470 for DPB1. Roughly five DR-DQ haplotypes were handled as single units for association and clustering, since linkage in the cohort was strong. Across approximately 400 genotyped donors of the cohort, an average of about 200,000 unique TCR beta nucleotide sequences per donor were sequenced, and 15% to 20% of those sequences were non-productive.

The investigation overall reported the following: Because some donors lacked HLA typing at each locus, the association tests relied only on the typed subset. Compared with the roughly 600-donor mean, donors in an Asian-associated ancestry cluster had fewer N-insertions in productive TCRs, according to a later genetic analysis. A later analysis found that TCR association rates varied across HLA loci, with DRB1 alleles showing the most associated TCRs and HLA-C alleles the fewest. The study gave a list of some 150 TCR beta chains associated with cytomegalovirus. In a later analysis, HLA-associated TCR beta chains showed more clonal expansion and lower generation probabilities than non-associated chains that were equally common. In vitro tests confirmed that a few of the cytomegalovirus-associated TCR beta chains recognize cytomegalovirus antigens. Most TCR sequences were seen in very few donors, while some public TCRs were found in many individuals. Some IMGT-functional V segments, including TRBV6-2 and TRBV6-3, could not be told apart with the 87-base-pair reads, so those segments were excluded. When HLA alleles, especially DR and DQ, strongly co-occurred, attributing TCR associations to individual alleles was difficult. The cohort was sequenced for TCR beta chains only, and without alpha or paired-chain data the features that could be detected were limited. Cytomegalovirus status was reported to be diagnosed by the classifier with high specificity and sensitivity in both the original and validation cohorts. In an earlier analysis of some 500 of the donors, most TCR beta V segments appeared in productive rearrangements about 87% or about 30% of the time, broadly matching IMGT annotations. The authors suggested that the approach could potentially be extended to other disease states and immunological phenotypes. A further reported finding was that TCR beta sequences accurately predicted the HLA-A and HLA-B alleles for most subjects in the first cohort. In a later analysis, 15,000 to 20,000 TCR beta sequences were associated with specific HLA alleles at a false discovery rate of 0.05. Correlated functional status among segregating V segments might reflect linkage disequilibrium, but an unknown experimental factor could not be ruled out. In a later analysis, most CMV-associated TCR beta chains were found to appear HLA-restricted, with HLA associations seemingly driven largely by CMV exposure. Because counts were too low, roughly 16 rarely observed V segments, including chromosome 9 orphons, were excluded from the earlier analysis of several hundred of the donors. The presence/absence analyses assumed that sequencing depth was roughly uniform across donors, and that assumption may not be true. In a later analysis, several top co-occurrence clusters were reported to appear linked to parvovirus B19, influenza, CMV and Epstein-Barr virus. CMV serostatus was the only immune exposure information available for the cohort. V-gene and J-gene trimming of TCR beta chains was associated with a missense DCLRE1C variant in a later genetic analysis, and the association was replicated in an independent cohort. The sequencing pipeline was judged likely to have produced a cluster of highly shared sequence variants as a technical artifact.

The library was produced with the immunoSEQ multiplex PCR assay. For the multiplex PCR, a mixture combining 60 forward primers for TCR Vbeta segments and 13 reverse primers for TCR Jbeta segments was used. The CDR3 region of rearranged TCR beta genes was amplified from genomic DNA by a multiplex PCR assay. On the Illumina HiSeq System, the amplified TCR beta libraries were sequenced as 87-base-pair reads. Per the authors' processing: Across the 670 or so repertoires, a later analysis counted tens of millions of unique TCR beta chains, 9.5 million to 13 million of which were shared by at least two donors. To remove PCR and sequencing errors, raw reads were error-corrected and collapsed into unique sequences using a nearest-neighbor algorithm that merged closely related sequences. CDR3 sequences were aligned to IMGT reference sequences to assign V, D and J gene segments. Each retained sequence needed at least a six-nucleotide match to both a V gene segment and a J gene segment. Rearrangements were called productive when the CDR3 lacked stop codons and stayed in frame with V and J; all others were non-productive. Following IMGT convention, CDR3 was defined as the stretch from the second conserved V-encoded cysteine to the conserved J-encoded phenylalanine. The earlier analysis of fewer than 750 of the donors excluded sequences that lacked an unambiguous match to a single V gene segment. In an earlier analysis of several hundred of the donors, V segments were called functional above 56.7% productive rearrangements and were called segregating when the between-donor standard deviation exceeded 5%. A statistical classification framework was developed to diagnose cytomegalovirus status using the catalog of TCR beta chain sequences. In a later analysis, V and J genes were assigned by comparing TCR nucleotide sequences against IMGT/GENE-DB human TR gene sequences. In a later analysis, CDR3 sequences and most-parsimonious VDJ recombination scenarios were assigned using the TCRdist pipeline. In a later analysis, each TCR beta chain was defined by its CDR3 amino acid sequence together with its V-gene family, and reads without a unique V-gene family were excluded. To address suspected cross-contamination and a sequencing artifact, a later analysis removed 550 to 750 highly shared, low-generation-probability nucleotide sequences. In a later analysis, a clonal expansion index was calculated for each public chain from normalized within-repertoire ranks of inferred template counts. In a later analysis, generation probabilities were computed with a VDJ recombination model fitted to out-of-frame rearrangements, and the resulting probabilities were checked against IGoR. In a later analysis, hypergeometric tests were used to score TCR-TCR, TCR-HLA and TCR-CMV co-occurrence, with a repertoire-size bias correction applied to TCR pairs. In a later analysis, false discovery rates were estimated by permuting HLA or CMV assignments 20 times. In a later analysis, co-occurring TCRs were grouped using DBSCAN, and TCRdist sequence similarity was added for clustering within HLA-allele-positive subsets. For co-occurrence clustering, repertoires with fewer than 30,000 or more than 120,000 public chains were excluded, along with five repertoires with anomalous nucleotide sharing. In TCRdb, the immuneACCESS table is reduced to in-frame sequences with V and J assigned. These tables do not hold every clone; where another copy was compared, an unresolved V gene accounts for under half, and the others remain unexplained. Clone size and the V and J calls come from that table; the DNA yielded D and trimming. The sample table records around 150,000 clones; approximately 82% of these occur just once. The biggest ten clones account for 4.9% of the sample.

CDR1 is given as SQVTM and CDR2 as ANQGSEA, both from the germline V gene. Measured from the cysteine to the phenylalanine, the CDR3 is 17 residues long. Solely the CDR3 DNA is kept, with 51 bases framed from the first base. V trim: 6 bases; J trim: 0 bases; unmatched bases: 13. The cohort comprised 710 or so healthy bone marrow donors. All cohort members were sampled while nominally healthy, although unrecorded immune exposures were likely present. The donor was CMV seronegative and was included in the group of about 400 seronegative cohort members. A peripheral blood sample was collected from each donor, and TCR beta sequencing was performed on peripheral blood mononuclear cells. Genomic DNA was extracted from the blood cell samples with the Qiagen DNeasy Blood Extraction Kit.

This clonotype was obtained from a male donor in good health and CMV-seronegative. Sequenced material: PBMCs. The chain couples TRBV29-1 to TRBJ2-2, and 7 junction bases match TRBD2. The DNA reads as follows: TGCAGCGTGGGGGGGAAACTTCATAGCGCGAACACCGGGGAGCTGTTTTTT. Translation gives CSVGGKLHSANTGELFF.